These 8 T cell receptor beta chains came from one sample sequenced in a study of shared clonotypes between healthy human individuals. In the naive CD8 group, cells lacked CD45RO and were positively selected for CCR7, so terminally differentiated effector memory CD45RA+ cells were left out. The repertoire was sequenced with immunoSEQ multiplex PCR; TCRdb's copy has only in-frame clones and lacks some. The sample consists of 1.5 million to 2.5 million clones, roughly 94% of them appearing once. The sequenced material came from naive CD8+ T cells sorted from blood. The receptors were gathered from a man between 18 and 29 years old in good health.

The rearrangement joins TRBV4-3 to TRBJ2-1, with no clear D. Looked up from germline, CDR1 is LGHNA and CDR2 is YSLEER. The V and J ends lost 0 bases and 3 bases respectively, with 9 bases between them. The CDR3 totals 15 residues. The CDR3 is CASSQDETHYNEQFF. The CDR3 nucleotides read TGCGCCAGCAGCCAAGACGAGACCCACTACAATGAGCAGTTCTTC.

For the CDR3, the DNA is TGTGCCAGCAGCCCTAGTTCAGGCGCCTACGAGCAGTACTTC. This translates into CASSPSSGAYEQYF. The chain carries TRBV9 and TRBJ2-7, with D uncertain. CDR1 is SGDLS, CDR2 YYNGEE, per germline. The CDR3 is 14 residues long. With 4 bases removed from V and 2 bases from J, the gap between germline ends came to 13 bases.

This chain links TRBV10-2 with TRBJ2-1; 8 bases are a match to TRBD2. J gave up 8 bases and V 3 bases, and 6 bases lay outside the gene matches. The CDR3 extends over 14 amino acids. Germline V gene sequence: CDR1 WSHSY, CDR2 SAAADI. CDR3 in amino acids: CASSEPGGPDEQFF. The CDR3 bases are TGCGCCAGCAGTGAACCGGGGGGGCCCGATGAGCAGTTCTTC.

V gene TRBV28 combines with J gene TRBJ1-1, with D perhaps matching TRBD1 (6 bases). The CDR3 has 12 amino acids. Germline CDR1 reads MDHEN; CDR2 reads SYDVKM. The V and J ends lost 9 bases and 10 bases respectively, with 18 bases between them. The CDR3 spells CASSEGGAGAFF. The CDR3 nucleotides read TGTGCCAGTTCTGAGGGGGGCGCGGGAGCTTTCTTT.

The chain has TRBV7-9 and TRBJ2-3; D assignment may be TRBD1 or TRBD2 (5 bases each). CDR1 and CDR2 from the germline V gene are SEHNR and FQNEAQ (reference sequence). Trimming removed 2 bases from V and 2 bases from J, with 17 bases in between. This CDR3 comprises 17 residues. The CDR3 nucleotides read TGTGCCAGCAGCTTACCTCGCCGGGACGGAATCACAGATACGCAGTATTTT. Translating gives CASSLPRRDGITDTQYF.

This chain uses TRBV4-1 with TRBJ1-2; TRBD1 might be the D (6 bases). Trimming pared 2 bases from V and 8 bases from J, leaving 18 bases between. The CDR3 is 15 amino acids. CDR1 is MGHRA, CDR2 YSYEKL, per germline. For the CDR3, the DNA is TGCGCCAGCAGCCAAATAGGGACACCCATGGACGGCTACACCTTC. It translates to CASSQIGTPMDGYTF.

About this clone: Other DNA sequences of this sample code for an identical CDR3. V usage is TRBV28 and J usage is TRBJ1-1; TRBD1 matches 7 bases. V lost 6 bases to trimming and J lost 5 bases; unmatched junction nucleotides: 6. Germline V CDR1 and CDR2: MDHEN, SYDVKM. The length of the CDR3 is 13 residues. The CDR3 DNA sequence: TGTGCCAGCAGCCCGACAGGGTGGACTGAAGCTTTCTTT. As protein: CASSPTGWTEAFF. The whole variable domain, remainder taken from reference TRBV28 and TRBJ1-1, is DVKVTQSSRYLVKRTGEKVFLECVQDMDHENMFWYRQDPGLGLRLIYFSYDVKMKEKGDIPEGYSVSREKKERFSLILESASTNQTSMYLCASSPTGWTEAFFGQGTRLTVV.

The sample holds a few counts of this clone. The identical CDR3 is also encoded by other nucleotide sequences in the sample. V gene TRBV27 combines with J gene TRBJ2-1; a weak D match, TRBD2 (5 bases). V lost 3 bases to trimming and J lost 4 bases, with 7 bases between them. The CDR3 totals 13 residues. The germline gives CDR1 MNHEY, CDR2 SMNVEV (reference sequence). Here the CDR3 DNA reads TGTGCCAGCAGTTTCGGGGTGTACAATGAGCAGTTCTTC. Amino acid sequence: CASSFGVYNEQFF.